In this sample, the clone carrying this T cell receptor (beta chain) turned up a few times. Its antigen is not identified. This sample was included in a study of Graves' ophthalmopathy and Graves' hyperthyroidism. Study outcomes and limitations: Predictions made by the model for ophthalmopathy progression reached 70.59% sensitivity and roughly 75% specificity. From stable hyperthyroidism, ophthalmopathy was separated by a 13-signature model with approximately 90% sensitivity and 80% to 82% specificity.

From RNA, the CDR3 regions of TCR beta chains were amplified and sequenced. Second-round multiplex PCR came after a first-round RT-PCR that employed HTBI primers. TCRdb recomputed calls from the multiplex PCR reads with MiXCR, one row per CDR3 protein. The sample includes roughly 220,000 distinct CDR3 sequences, roughly 50% of them seen just once. What was sequenced was peripheral blood. This sequence was found in an adult man with Graves' ophthalmopathy.

CDR3: CASSLLQGATEAFF. The CDR3 DNA follows: TGTGCCAGCAGCTTGCTACAGGGGGCGACTGAAGCTTTCTTT. The V gene is TRBV5-5, the J gene TRBJ1-1, with 9 nucleotides matching TRBD1. The CDR3 is made up of 14 amino acids. Germline CDR1 and CDR2: SGHKS and YYEKEE (reference sequence). V lost 1 base to trimming and J lost 5 bases; unmatched junction nucleotides: 3.